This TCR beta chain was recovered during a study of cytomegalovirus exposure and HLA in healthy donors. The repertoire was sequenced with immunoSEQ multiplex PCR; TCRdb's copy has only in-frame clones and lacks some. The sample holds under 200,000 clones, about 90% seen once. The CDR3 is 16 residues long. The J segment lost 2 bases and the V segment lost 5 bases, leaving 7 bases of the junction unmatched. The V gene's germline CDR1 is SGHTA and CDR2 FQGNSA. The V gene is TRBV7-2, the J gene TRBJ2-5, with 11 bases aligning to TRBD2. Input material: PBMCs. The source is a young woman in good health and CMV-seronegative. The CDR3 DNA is TGTGCCAGCAGCGGCTTCGGGACTAGCGGTCAAGAGACCCAGTACTTC. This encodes CASSGFGTSGQETQYF.